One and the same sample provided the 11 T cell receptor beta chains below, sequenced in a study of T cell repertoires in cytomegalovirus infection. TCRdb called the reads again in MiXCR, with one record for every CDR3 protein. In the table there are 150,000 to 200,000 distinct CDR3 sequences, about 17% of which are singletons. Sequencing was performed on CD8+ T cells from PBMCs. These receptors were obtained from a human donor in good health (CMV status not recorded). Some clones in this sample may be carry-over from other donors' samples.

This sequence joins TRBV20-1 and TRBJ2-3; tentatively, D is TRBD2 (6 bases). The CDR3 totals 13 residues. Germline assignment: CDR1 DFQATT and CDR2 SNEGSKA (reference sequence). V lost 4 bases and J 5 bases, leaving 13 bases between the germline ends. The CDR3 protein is CSAIVFGGDTQYF. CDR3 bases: TGCAGTGCTATTGTGTTCGGGGGAGATACGCAGTATTTT.

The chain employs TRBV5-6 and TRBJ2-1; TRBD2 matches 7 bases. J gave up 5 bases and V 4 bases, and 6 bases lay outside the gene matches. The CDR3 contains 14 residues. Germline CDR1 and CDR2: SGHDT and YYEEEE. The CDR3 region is CASSPGRGNNEQFF. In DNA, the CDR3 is TGTGCCAGCAGCCCGGGGAGGGGAAACAATGAGCAGTTCTTC.

Written as DNA, the CDR3 is TGTGCCATCACCGAATCAGGTCAGGGTAGCACAGATACGCAGTATTTT. This gives the protein CAITESGQGSTDTQYF. The genes are TRBV10-3 and TRBJ2-3; weak D call: TRBD1 (5 bases). The CDR3 is made up of 16 amino acids. From germline, CDR1 is ENHRY and CDR2 SYGVKD. V was cut by 7 bases and J by 0 bases, with 17 bases left in between.

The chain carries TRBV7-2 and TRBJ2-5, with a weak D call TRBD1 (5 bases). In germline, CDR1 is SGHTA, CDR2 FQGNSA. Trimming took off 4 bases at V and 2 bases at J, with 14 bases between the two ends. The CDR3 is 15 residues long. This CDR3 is CASSYHRMKQETQYF. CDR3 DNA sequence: TGTGCCAGCAGCTACCACAGGATGAAGCAAGAGACCCAGTACTTC.

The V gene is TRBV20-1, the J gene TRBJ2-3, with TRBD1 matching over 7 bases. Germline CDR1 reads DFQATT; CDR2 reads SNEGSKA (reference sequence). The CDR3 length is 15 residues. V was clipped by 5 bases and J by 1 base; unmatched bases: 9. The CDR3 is CSALPGQRRTDTQYF. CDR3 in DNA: TGCAGTGCTCTACCGGGACAGAGGCGCACAGATACGCAGTATTTT.

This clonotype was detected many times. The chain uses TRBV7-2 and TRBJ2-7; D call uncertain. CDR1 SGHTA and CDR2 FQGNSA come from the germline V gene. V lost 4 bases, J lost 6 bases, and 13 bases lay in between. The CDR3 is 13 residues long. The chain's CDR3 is CASSYTMIGEQYF. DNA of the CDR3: TGTGCCAGCAGCTACACTATGATTGGCGAGCAGTACTTC.

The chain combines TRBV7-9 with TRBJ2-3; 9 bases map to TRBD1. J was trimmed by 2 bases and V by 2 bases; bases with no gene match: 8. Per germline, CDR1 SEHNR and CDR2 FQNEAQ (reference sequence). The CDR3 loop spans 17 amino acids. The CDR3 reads CASSLPRDRVVTDTQYF. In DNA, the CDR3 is TGTGCCAGCAGCTTACCCCGGGACAGGGTGGTCACAGATACGCAGTATTTT. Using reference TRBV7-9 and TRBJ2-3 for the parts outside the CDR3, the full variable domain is DTGVSQNPRHKITKRGQNVTFRCDPISEHNRLYWYRQTLGQGPEFLTYFQNEAQLEKSRLLSDRFSAERPKGSFSTLEIQRTEQGDSAMYLCASSLPRDRVVTDTQYFGPGTRLTVL.

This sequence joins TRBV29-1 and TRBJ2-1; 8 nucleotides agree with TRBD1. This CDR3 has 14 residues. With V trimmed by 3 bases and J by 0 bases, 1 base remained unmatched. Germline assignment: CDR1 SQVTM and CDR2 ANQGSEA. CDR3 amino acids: CSVEGTGSYNEQFF. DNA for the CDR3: TGCAGCGTTGAGGGGACAGGCTCCTACAATGAGCAGTTCTTC.

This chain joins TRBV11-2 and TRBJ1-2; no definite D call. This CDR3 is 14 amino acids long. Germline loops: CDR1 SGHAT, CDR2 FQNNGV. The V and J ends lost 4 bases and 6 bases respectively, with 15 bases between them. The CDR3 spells CASSSMTRLHGYTF. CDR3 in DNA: TGTGCCAGCAGCTCGATGACCCGGCTGCATGGCTACACCTTC.

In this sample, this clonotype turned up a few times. Written as DNA, the CDR3 is TGTGCCAGCAGTCCTTCGGGGCACACTGAAGCTTTCTTT. This sequence encodes CASSPSGHTEAFF. The chain joins TRBV12-3 or TRBV12-4 to TRBJ1-1, with a weak D call TRBD1 (5 bases). The length of the CDR3 is 13 residues. V was cut by 5 bases and J by 3 bases, with 10 bases left in between.

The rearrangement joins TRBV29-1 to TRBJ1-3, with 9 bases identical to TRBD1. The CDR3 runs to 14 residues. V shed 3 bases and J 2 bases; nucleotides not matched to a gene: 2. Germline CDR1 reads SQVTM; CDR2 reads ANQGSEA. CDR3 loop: CSVDRTGAGNTIYF. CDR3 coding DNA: TGCAGCGTTGATAGGACAGGGGCTGGAAACACCATATATTTT.